The clone carrying this T cell receptor beta chain was seen a few times. Produced via immunoSEQ multiplex PCR; TCRdb's table is partial and in-frame only. This table holds about 70,000 clones, about 89% found once. These data originate in a study of blood T cell repertoires in COVID-19. This CDR3 has 13 amino acids. V gave up 3 bases and J gave up 5 bases; unmatched junction bases: 1. Germline assignment: CDR1 MDHEN and CDR2 SYDVKM. Sequenced: peripheral blood. The chain uses TRBV28 and TRBJ2-1; TRBD1 aligns across 7 bases. This TCR was sampled from a man between 45 and 60 years old with COVID-19, enrolled during active disease. The CDR3 spells CASSFDRDNEQFF. CDR3 DNA: TGTGCCAGCAGTTTCGACAGGGACAATGAGCAGTTCTTC.